This T cell receptor beta chain was sequenced for a study of CD8 T cells in ankylosing spondylitis. Study-wide points: Both synovial fluid and blood in reactive arthritis had previously been reported to carry some motif variants. A motif of 7 or 8 highly homologous TCR beta variants was seen as apparently characteristic of ankylosing spondylitis blood. Disease-linked clones were CD8+ and relatively rare in peripheral blood.

TCR beta libraries were made by quantitative 5'-RACE with molecular barcodes. TCRdb fed the 5' RACE reads into MiXCR, producing one record per CDR3 protein. The sample yields roughly 350,000 distinct CDR3 sequences, roughly 8% seen once. The CDR3 has 14 residues. Germline V gene lookup returns CDR1 SQVTM and CDR2 ANQGSEA. V gave up 0 bases and J gave up 5 bases, with 13 bases separating them. This clonotype has at least ten counts. The antigen is unknown. The sample was blood, either unsorted or a sorted T cell fraction (not recorded which). The origin of this receptor is a male donor with ankylosing spondylitis. The chain employs TRBV29-1 and TRBJ1-1; D gene uncertain. DNA of the CDR3: TGCAGCGTTGAAGATGAAGCCCTAGGAACTGAAGCTTTCTTT. Translation: CSVEDEALGTEAFF.